The sequence of this TCR beta chain was determined in a study of tumor-infiltrating lymphocytes in primary liver carcinoma. The wider study: There were roughly 3.5 to 8 million productive TCRbeta reads per sample, a yield similar across tissue types.

Constant-region priming of about 0.5 ug total RNA yielded TCR beta cDNA. A slightly modified ARM-PCR protocol with three nested multiplex PCR rounds produced these TCR beta libraries. The first two PCR rounds used TRBV1-TRBV30 forward primers with a C-beta reverse primer, about 10 cycles each. From the multiplex PCR reads, TCRdb called clonotypes with MiXCR, one entry per CDR3 protein. The sample has fewer than 350,000 distinct CDR3 sequences, 65% seen once. They got blood RNA out of unsorted whole blood and also pulled out germline DNA. The CDR3 length is 15 residues. Whole-study findings and limits: Tumors significantly exceeded blood in top-250-clone fraction (p = 0.039).

As to this clonotype: Its antigen is not known. This sequence may be a read error, since a much larger clone differs from it by one base.

The TCR comes from a man aged 40-49 years with primary liver carcinoma and hepatitis B virus infection. The sequenced material came from peripheral blood. The chain carries TRBV12-3 or TRBV12-4 and TRBJ2-1; the match to TRBD2 covers 11 bases. CDR3 nucleotide sequence: TGTGTCAGCAGCCTACTAGCGGGAGTCCACAATGAGCAGTTCTTC. Translated, it gives CVSSLLAGVHNEQFF.